This T cell receptor beta chain was found in a study of regulatory T cells in long-lasting Graves disease (dated by TCRdb to about 2021). Turning to the overall study: In the newly diagnosed Graves' disease group, patients had been taking antithyroid drugs for less than 3 months. This study used TCR sequencing and RNA sequencing of peripheral blood to compare persistent Graves' disease patients against newly diagnosed Graves' disease patients. The study was registered as a clinical trial and conducted in China. A total of roughly 33 samples were covered by TCR sequencing, comprising roughly 13 persistent and 20 or so newly diagnosed Graves' disease patients. What the research found in general, with its limitations: Preferential use of TRBV28, TRBJ1-2 and TRBJ2-5 was observed in persistent disease, whereas TRBV20-1 and TRBJ2-1 were favored in newly diagnosed disease. Only peripheral blood was studied, because thyroid tissue, the primary lesion, was inaccessible. Persistent Graves' disease patients showed lower TCR Shannon entropy and fewer highly expanded clones than newly diagnosed patients, suggesting clonal expansion. More public clonotypes were shared among persistent patients (2,741) than among newly diagnosed patients (under 1,000). Sequencing and analysis were limited to the TCR beta chain. The small sample size was acknowledged by the authors as a limitation that may reduce accuracy.

Libraries were built with multiplex PCR. Instrument used: Illumina HiSeq 4000. TCR beta libraries were built with iRepertoire HTBI primers and Arm-PCR amplification of CDR3 regions. Before sequencing, the PCR products went through gel purification. The source study handled its data this way. Across samples, 55 to 80 TRBV and 14 TRBJ segments were identified and used for gene usage analysis of CDR3 amino acid clonotypes. COPE and FqMerger were used to merge the filtered high-quality paired reads into contigs. BLAST was used to align contigs to IMGT TRBV, TRBD and TRBJ reference genes, and CDR3 was defined according to IMGT. Clonotypes above 0.1% frequency were classified as highly expanded clones. Shannon entropy served as the measure of repertoire diversity, while the Gini coefficient captured V-J evenness. Public clonotypes were defined as clonotypes shared by more than one individual. The raw public reads went through TCRdb reprocessing: fastp at Q25, MiXCR clone calling, in-frame beta chains kept. CDR3 protein sequences are deduplicated, and each keeps its most common genes and DNA. None of the V and J calls come from the authors' own analysis; TCRdb made them. In this sample the table shows 300,000 to 400,000 distinct CDR3 sequences, around a sixth of which occur a single time. The top ten constitute about 20% of the sample.

This clonotype was recorded at least ten times. The target of this receptor is not known. No much larger clone exists at a distance of one base, and base qualities are not known. The sample's time point, from its label and the paper: newly diagnosed GD, antithyroid drugs for less than 3 months. For both TCR sequencing and RNA sequencing, RNA was extracted from PBMCs in TRIzol. Graves' disease was diagnosed according to American Thyroid Association guidelines. The patients came from an endocrinology department in Xi'an, China. From each patient, about 9.7 milliliters of peripheral blood was collected into an EDTA anticoagulant tube. PBMCs were isolated by Ficoll Paque Plus density gradient separation without further T cell sorting. An Agilent 2100 Bioanalyzer and agarose gel were used to check RNA quality, while a NanoDrop 2000 measured RNA concentration. From the cysteine up to the phenylalanine, the CDR3 has a length of 13 residues. Just CDR3 DNA is preserved here, 39 bases in frame from base 1. The germline V gene gives CDR1 as MNHEY and CDR2 as SVGAGI. Trimming takes 2 bases from V and 4 bases from J, and the germline ends sit 5 bases apart.

The sequence came from a female donor with Graves disease. This specimen was peripheral blood mononuclear cells (PBMCs), taken at new diagnosis, from a patient treated with antithyroid drugs. The rearranged segments are TRBV6-5 and TRBJ1-4; a confident D gene designation cannot be given. The CDR3 loop reads CASSYANNEKLFF. The nucleotide sequence reads TGTGCCAGCAGTTACGCCAATAATGAAAAACTGTTTTTT.